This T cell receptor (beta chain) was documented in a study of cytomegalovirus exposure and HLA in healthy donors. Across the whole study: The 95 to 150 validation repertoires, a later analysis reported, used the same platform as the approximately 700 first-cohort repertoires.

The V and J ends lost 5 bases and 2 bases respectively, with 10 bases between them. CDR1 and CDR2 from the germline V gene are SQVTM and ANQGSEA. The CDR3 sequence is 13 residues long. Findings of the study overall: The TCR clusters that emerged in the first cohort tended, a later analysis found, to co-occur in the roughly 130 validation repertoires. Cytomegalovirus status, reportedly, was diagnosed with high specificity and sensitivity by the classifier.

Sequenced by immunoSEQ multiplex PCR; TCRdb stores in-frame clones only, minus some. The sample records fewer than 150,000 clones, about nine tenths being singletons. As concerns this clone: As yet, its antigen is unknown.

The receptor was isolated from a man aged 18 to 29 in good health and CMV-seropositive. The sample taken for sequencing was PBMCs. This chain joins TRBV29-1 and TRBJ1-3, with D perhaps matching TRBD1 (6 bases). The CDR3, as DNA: TGCAGCGTTAAGGGGGACGCTGGAAACACCATATATTTT. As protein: CSVKGDAGNTIYF.